Listed below are T cell receptor beta chains from one sample, sequenced in a study of OX40 agonist ivuxolimab in advanced cancers. TCRdb's copy holds only in-frame clones and misses some; the assay was immunoSEQ multiplex PCR. The repertoire holds tens of thousands of clones, approximately 84% seen once, with about 2% in the top ten. The material sequenced was CD4+ or CD8+ T cells sorted from blood, taken in a trial of the OX40 agonist ivuxolimab. All receptors come from an adult with an advanced solid tumor such as melanoma, head and neck, liver or kidney cancer. CDR3s include the opening cysteine and the closing phenylalanine or tryptophan. The order of the fields is D gene, clone size, J gene, V gene, CDR3 DNA, CDR3 protein. The D gene is left open where the match is weak. Clone size, where shown, is once, few, many, or a class for clones that have expanded.

>.|.|TRBJ1-5|TRBV19
TGTGCCAGTAGTATAATGGCCAGGGGAATCGAGCCCCAGCATTTT
CASSIMARGIEPQHF
>.|.|TRBJ2-1|TRBV7-3
TGTGCCAGCAGCTTAGTGCATGGACCTTACAATGAGCAGTTCTTC
CASSLVHGPYNEQFF
>TRBD2|.|TRBJ2-1|TRBV9
TGTGCCAGCAGCTCACGGAGGACTAGCGGGAGCAATGAGCAGTTCTTC
CASSSRRTSGSNEQFF
>TRBD2|.|TRBJ2-5|TRBV5-1
TGCGCCAGCAGCTTGGGAGCGTTAGCGGGGGGGCACGAGACCCAGTACTTC
CASSLGALAGGHETQYF
>.|.|TRBJ1-1|TRBV7-2
TGTGCCAGCAGCTTAGGAGGGATGAACACTGAAGCTTTCTTT
CASSLGGMNTEAFF
>.|.|TRBJ2-2|TRBV5-1
TGCGCCAGCAGCTTGTGGGCTAGCGGAGGGGGTAACACCGGGGAGCTGTTTTTT
CASSLWASGGGNTGELFF
>.|.|TRBJ2-5|TRBV23-1
TGCGCCAGCAGTCACTTCACAGGGCAGGTCCAAGAGACCCAGTACTTC
CASSHFTGQVQETQYF
>.|.|TRBJ2-3|TRBV7-9
TGTGCCAGCAGCTTCAAACAAGATACGCAGTATTTT
CASSFKQDTQYF
>TRBD2|.|TRBJ2-3|TRBV6-5
TGTGCCAGCAGTTACGGGACTAGCGGCACAGATACGCAGTATTTT
CASSYGTSGTDTQYF
>TRBD1|.|TRBJ1-1|TRBV6-5
TGTGCCAGCAGCCGGACAGGGAAGGAAGCTTTCTTT
CASSRTGKEAFF
>TRBD2|once|TRBJ2-3|TRBV5-4
TGTGCCAGCAGCTTGTCCGGGAGGTCGGCAGATACGCAGTATTTT
CASSLSGRSADTQYF
>TRBD1|few|TRBJ1-6|TRBV2
TGTGCCAGCAGAAGACAGGGTGTCAATTCACCCCTCCACTTT
CASRRQGVNSPLHF
>.|.|TRBJ1-1|TRBV6-5
TGTGCCAGCACCTCCGGCGTGGCTAACACTGAAGCTTTCTTT
CASTSGVANTEAFF
>.|once|TRBJ2-7|TRBV14
TGTGCCAGCAGCCAGACAGGCTACGAGCAGTACTTC
CASSQTGYEQYF
>TRBD1|few|TRBJ2-2|TRBV5-6
TGTGCCAGCAGGCCGGACAGGGGATCGTCCGGGGAGCTGTTTTTT
CASRPDRGSSGELFF
>.|.|TRBJ2-1|TRBV7-3
TGTGCCAGCAGCTTAAAAGGGTCGAATGAGCAGTTCTTC
CASSLKGSNEQFF
>.|.|TRBJ2-6|TRBV7-2
TGTGCCAGCAGCTCAGAGACGCCAGGGGCCAACGTCCTGACTTTC
CASSSETPGANVLTF
>.|few|TRBJ1-2|TRBV19
TGTGCCAGTAGTATTGTGAACAGACCAGAAGCTAACTATGGCTACACCTTC
CASSIVNRPEANYGYTF
>.|.|TRBJ2-3|TRBV11-3
TGTGCCAGCAGCTTATCAGGGTCAATAACACCCACAGATACGCAGTATTTT
CASSLSGSITPTDTQYF
>TRBD1|once|TRBJ1-4|TRBV7-6
TGTGCCAGCAGCTTAGTTTCAGGACAGGTGAATGAAAAACTGTTTTTT
CASSLVSGQVNEKLFF
>TRBD2|.|TRBJ2-1|TRBV6-1
TGTGCCAGCAGTGAATCGTTAGCGGGACGCAATGAGCAGTTCTTC
CASSESLAGRNEQFF
>.|.|TRBJ2-1|TRBV7-6
TGTGCCAGCAGCTTAGGTTCTTCGGACGGGCAGTTCTTC
CASSLGSSDGQFF
>.|.|TRBJ1-2|TRBV18
TGTGCCAGCTCACCGGAAGGGAGCTATGGCTACACCTTC
CASSPEGSYGYTF
>TRBD1|once|TRBJ2-7|TRBV18
TGTGCCAGCTCACCAGGGACAGGAACCTACGAGCAGTACTTC
CASSPGTGTYEQYF
>TRBD2|.|TRBJ2-1|TRBV7-3
TGTGCCAGCAGCCCGACTAGCGGGGGCGTGAATGAGCAGTTCTTC
CASSPTSGGVNEQFF
>.|.|TRBJ1-5|TRBV30
TGTGCCTGGAGTGGGGCAGGGGATATCCAGCCCCAGCATTTT
CAWSGAGDIQPQHF
>.|.|TRBJ1-2|TRBV11-2
TGTGCCAGCAGCTTAGGCCGTCAGGGGAATGGCTACACCTTC
CASSLGRQGNGYTF
>.|.|TRBJ2-7|TRBV20-1
TGCAGTGCTAGGGCAGGGGTCGAGCAGTACTTC
CSARAGVEQYF
>.|.|TRBJ2-7|TRBV6-5
TGTGCCAGCAGGGCTGAGGGGACCTACGAGCAGTACTTC
CASRAEGTYEQYF
>.|few|TRBJ2-5|TRBV4-1
TGCGCCAGCAGCCAAGATAGGCAGGCAGGACAAGAGACCCAGTACTTC
CASSQDRQAGQETQYF
>.|.|TRBJ1-5|TRBV6-1
TGTGCCAGCAGTGAGTCGGGCAATACGTCCCAGCATTTT
CASSESGNTSQHF
>.|.|TRBJ1-1|TRBV5-1
TGCGCCAGCAGCTTGGGGATGAACACTGAAGCTTTCTTT
CASSLGMNTEAFF
>.|.|TRBJ2-2|TRBV5-1
TGCGCCAGCAGCACCAGTATCCCGAACACCGGGGAGCTGTTTTTT
CASSTSIPNTGELFF
>TRBD2|.|TRBJ2-5|TRBV18
TGTGCCAGCTCACCACCGGTGCTAGCGGGAGTAGAGACCCAGTACTTC
CASSPPVLAGVETQYF
>TRBD2|.|TRBJ2-2|TRBV9
TGTGCCAGCAGCCCCCGCGGCGGGGGGGCCATCGGGGAGCTGTTTTTT
CASSPRGGGAIGELFF
>.|.|TRBJ1-3|TRBV14
TGTGCCAGCAGCCAATTAGGGGTGATCTCTGGAAACACCATATATTTT
CASSQLGVISGNTIYF
>TRBD2|.|TRBJ2-5|TRBV9
TGTGCCAGCAGCGTGAGCGGGGAATCCGGACAGACCCAGTACTTC
CASSVSGESGQTQYF
>.|.|TRBJ1-1|TRBV6-5
TGTGCCAGCATTCCCAGACAGTCCGGAGAGGCTTTCTTT
CASIPRQSGEAFF
>.|.|TRBJ1-1|TRBV5-1
TGCGCCAGCAGCTGGGGGGGCAGCGGGTTCAGTACTGAAGCTTTCTTT
CASSWGGSGFSTEAFF
>.|.|TRBJ2-1|TRBV4-3
TGCGCCAGCAGCCAAGATCATGGGGGAATTGGACAGTTAAGCTCCTACAATGAGCAGTTCTTC
CASSQDHGGIGQLSSYNEQFF
>.|.|TRBJ2-2|TRBV7-2
TGTGCCAGCAGCCCCCGGGGAGTCACCGGGGAGCTGTTTTTT
CASSPRGVTGELFF
>.|.|TRBJ2-5|TRBV5-1
TGCGCCAGCGCAACCGGGATCTCTTCTGAGACCCAGTACTTC
CASATGISSETQYF
>TRBD1|.|TRBJ1-2|TRBV6-1
TGTGCCAGCACCGGGGGACAGGGCTTTAACTATGGCTACACCTTC
CASTGGQGFNYGYTF
>.|.|TRBJ1-1|TRBV6-5
TGTGCCAGCAGCCGGGGCACTGAAGCTTTCTTT
CASSRGTEAFF
>.|.|TRBJ2-7|TRBV7-9
TGTGCCAGCAGCTTAGGATGGTCGCCTCACGAGCAGTACTTC
CASSLGWSPHEQYF
>.|.|TRBJ2-7|TRBV20-1
TGCAGGCCTGGGGGAGAGTACGAGCAGTACTTC
CRPGGEYEQYF
>.|.|TRBJ1-1|TRBV2
TGTGCCAGCAAAATAGAGACGGGGGCTTTCTTT
CASKIETGAFF
>.|.|TRBJ2-3|TRBV10-3
TGTGCCATCAGTGTTAGACAGAGCACAGATACGCAGTATTTT
CAISVRQSTDTQYF
>.|.|TRBJ2-5|TRBV5-1
TGCGCCAGCCGTCGGTACGAACAAGAGACCCAGTACTTC
CASRRYEQETQYF
>TRBD1|.|TRBJ2-1|TRBV7-2
TGTGCCAGCAGCTTAGACAGGGGGCTCTACAATGAGCAGTTCTTC
CASSLDRGLYNEQFF
>TRBD1|once|TRBJ2-7|TRBV7-2
TGTGCCAGCAGCTTTGGGACAGCCTCCTACGAGCAGTACTTC
CASSFGTASYEQYF
>TRBD2|.|TRBJ2-7|TRBV28
TGTGCCAGCAGCTTGACTAGCGGGAACGACGAGCAGTACTTC
CASSLTSGNDEQYF
>.|.|TRBJ1-1|TRBV10-2
TGCGCCAGCAGTGAGTCAGGGGAGAACACTGAAGCTTTCTTT
CASSESGENTEAFF
>.|.|TRBJ2-1|TRBV10-3
TGTGCCAGCCAAGGCCTGCGGGACAGAGTTAATGAGCAGTTCTTC
CASQGLRDRVNEQFF
>.|.|TRBJ1-1|TRBV18
TGTGCCAGCTCCCTCAACGGTCAGACTTTAAACACTGAAGCTTTCTTT
CASSLNGQTLNTEAFF
>TRBD1|few|TRBJ2-7|TRBV11-2
TGTGCCAGCAGCTTAGCGCCCCGACAGGGGGCAAGTACCTACGAGCAGTACTTC
CASSLAPRQGASTYEQYF
>TRBD1|few|TRBJ1-2|TRBV6-5
TGTGCCAGCAGTTACATCCGGACAGGGGGGAACTATGGCTACACCTTC
CASSYIRTGGNYGYTF
>TRBD2|.|TRBJ2-1|TRBV2
TGTGCCAGCAAGGGGACTAGCGGGAGGGATGAGCAGTTCTTC
CASKGTSGRDEQFF